What follows are 13 T cell receptor beta chains derived from one specimen sequenced in a study of CD8+ T cells in alopecia areata. Stated treatment: oral pan-JAK inhibitor, 5-10 mg twice daily. Sequencing relied on a cDNA template that was reverse transcribed from extracted RNA. Sequenced by immunoSEQ multiplex PCR; TCRdb stores in-frame clones only, minus some. The data contain about 140,000 clones, more than 85% of them singletons. The sequencing here drew on CD8+ T cells sorted from blood, taken at week 4, from a patient treated with tofacitinib. All receptors derive from a human donor with alopecia areata.

The V call is TRBV23-1, the J call TRBJ2-7; perhaps TRBD1 as D (6 bases). TRBV23-1 is an ORF, and what it does is uncertain. The CDR3 has 17 amino acids. Trimming took 6 bases from V and 0 from J, leaving 21 bases between them. The CDR3 protein is CASRDSTQTRNSYEQYF. CDR3 nucleotide sequence: TGCGCCAGCAGGGACAGTACTCAAACCCGGAACTCCTACGAGCAGTACTTC.

The CDR3 is CASSSGQGEEKLFF. DNA for the CDR3: TGTGCCAGCAGCTCTGGACAGGGCGAGGAAAAACTGTTTTTT. The rearrangement uses TRBV5-6 and TRBJ1-4, with 8 bases aligning to TRBD1. This CDR3 contains 14 residues. The trim removed 3 bases at V and 8 bases at J, leaving 6 bases unmatched. Germline loops: CDR1 SGHDT, CDR2 YYEEEE.

This chain joins TRBV5-1 and TRBJ2-7; D might be TRBD1 (6 bases). The V end was cut by 4 bases, the J end by 4 bases, with 9 bases between. CDR3 length: 12 residues. Germline V lookup: CDR1 SGHRS, CDR2 YFSETQ. The CDR3 DNA follows: TGCGCCAGCAGCGCGGACAGTTACGAGCAGTACTTC. It specifies CASSADSYEQYF.

The rearrangement links TRBV5-6 to TRBJ2-7, with D perhaps matching TRBD1 (7 bases). V gave up 4 bases and J gave up 3 bases, with 11 bases separating them. This CDR3 comprises 13 residues. Germline V CDR1 and CDR2: SGHDT, YYEEEE. DNA of the CDR3: TGTGCCAGCAGCGGCGGGACAGACTACGAGCAGTACTTC. Translating gives CASSGGTDYEQYF.

V is TRBV7-8 and J is TRBJ1-1; D call uncertain. The CDR3 length is 12 residues. CDR1 SGHVS and CDR2 FQNEAQ come from the germline V gene. V lost 2 bases to trimming and J lost 11 bases, with 12 bases between them. CDR3 coding DNA: TGTGCCAGCAGCTTACATTGGGGTGTTGCTTTCTTT. It translates to CASSLHWGVAFF.

This clone was seen just once. The chain is built from TRBV30 and TRBJ1-2; no reliable D call. The ends were cut back, 2 bases at V and 12 bases at J, with 10 bases in the middle. CDR3 length: 10 amino acids. CDR1 is GTSNPN and CDR2 is SVGIG in the germline V gene (reference sequence). CDR3 nucleotide sequence: TGTGCCTGGAGTACAACACTAGACACCTTC. This encodes CAWSTTLDTF.

This clone is a singleton in its sample. This chain connects TRBV29-1 to TRBJ1-2; D is possibly TRBD1 (6 bases). Germline V lookup: CDR1 SQVTM, CDR2 ANQGSEA. Deletions cut 6 bases from V and 4 bases from J, with 18 bases between. The CDR3 spans 14 residues. CDR3: CSVQTSGVAYGYTF. For the CDR3, the DNA is TGCAGCGTCCAAACGTCAGGGGTCGCCTATGGCTACACCTTC.

The V and J genes are TRBV5-5 and TRBJ2-5; 8 positions agree with TRBD1. Germline assignment: CDR1 SGHKS and CDR2 YYEKEE (reference sequence). V dropped 4 bases and J dropped 9; count of bases not matched to a gene: 11. This CDR3 contains 14 residues. Here the CDR3 reads CASSPGGGPGSQYF. The CDR3 DNA reads as TGTGCCAGCAGCCCAGGGGGCGGTCCGGGATCCCAGTACTTC.

The V and J genes are TRBV6-5 and TRBJ2-3, with D hard to call. The V gene's germline CDR1 is MNHEY and CDR2 SVGAGI. There are 13 residues in the CDR3. V lost 4 bases to trimming and J lost 6 bases, with 11 bases between them. The CDR3 protein is CASSSSGGDTQYF. For the CDR3, the DNA is TGTGCCAGCAGTTCTTCTGGTGGGGATACGCAGTATTTT.

The rearrangement joins TRBV29-1 to TRBJ2-1, with D unclear. The CDR3 loop spans 10 amino acids. Germline V lookup: CDR1 SQVTM, CDR2 ANQGSEA. Trimming pared 4 bases from V and 10 bases from J, leaving 8 bases between. The CDR3 bases are TGCAGCGTTGTGGATGGAGAGCAGTTCTTC. Amino acid sequence: CSVVDGEQFF.

This clone showed up just a few times. An end of the junction does not agree with germline; a read error may underlie this. V gene TRBV2 combines with J gene TRBJ2-1; tentatively, D is TRBD1 or TRBD2 (5 bases each). The V gene's germline CDR1 is SNHLY and CDR2 FYNNEI. The CDR3 loop spans 12 amino acids. The CDR3 DNA sequence: TGTGCCAGCACCTCATCAGGGACCCCTGGGATCTTC. Translating gives CASTSSGTPGIF.

This chain links TRBV6-5 with TRBJ1-1; D is uncertain. Germline-derived CDR1 and CDR2 are MNHEY and SVGAGI. The V end was cut by 10 bases, the J end by 5 bases, with 11 bases between. The CDR3 covers 11 residues. In DNA, the CDR3 is TGTGCCATCACAAGTGGGACTGAAGCTTTCTTT. Its protein product is CAITSGTEAFF.

This chain links TRBV10-3 with TRBJ1-1; D possibly corresponds to TRBD1 (5 bases). Germline V gene data show CDR1 as ENHRY and CDR2 as SYGVKD. The V end lost 0 bases, the J end lost 1 base, and 15 bases lay between the germline ends. The CDR3 has 17 residues. As DNA, the CDR3 is TGTGCCATCAGTGAGTCTCATCCAGGGAGAGCGAACACTGAAGCTTTCTTT. Amino acid sequence: CAISESHPGRANTEAFF.